The present T cell receptor beta chain was sequenced within a study of cytomegalovirus exposure and HLA in healthy donors. Study-level findings and limits: Most TCR beta V segments were productive about 87% or about 30% of the time in an earlier analysis. Sequence variants that were highly shared formed a cluster that was likely a sequencing artifact. An Asian-associated ancestry cluster reportedly showed fewer N-insertions than the roughly 700-donor mean in a later analysis.

Trimming took 2 bases from V and 3 from J; bases not matched to a gene: 1. Germline CDR1 reads SGDLS; CDR2 reads YYNGEE. This CDR3 is 14 amino acids long. On this clone: Its specificity is not known.

The PCR made use of 60 Vbeta and 13 Jbeta primers. Sequenced by immunoSEQ multiplex PCR; TCRdb stores in-frame clones only, minus some. The table shows more than 85,000 clones, with around 81% occurring only once. The chain links TRBV9 to TRBJ2-3, with TRBD2 matching 9 bases. The receptor was isolated from a woman aged 25-40 years in good health and CMV-seronegative. The material sequenced was PBMCs. CDR3 sequence reads: CASSVGLATDTQYF. The CDR3 DNA is TGTGCCAGCAGCGTTGGACTAGCGACAGATACGCAGTATTTT.